Listed here are 32 T cell receptor beta chains from one sample, sequenced in a study of OX40 agonist ivuxolimab in advanced cancers. Measured with immunoSEQ multiplex PCR; TCRdb has only the in-frame clones, and not every one. The table shows about 75,000 clones, with approximately 84% occurring only once. This specimen consisted of CD4+ or CD8+ T cells sorted from blood, obtained in a trial of the OX40 agonist ivuxolimab. Receptors originate from an adult with an advanced solid tumor such as melanoma, head and neck, liver or kidney cancer.

The chain joins TRBV7-9 to TRBJ1-1; weak D call: TRBD1 (6 bases). The CDR3 sequence is 17 residues long. CDR1 SEHNR and CDR2 FQNEAQ come from the germline V gene (reference sequence). V shed 4 bases and J shed 0 bases, with 18 bases lying between them. CDR3 loop: CASSSSYSDSMNTEAFF. The CDR3 DNA sequence: TGTGCCAGCAGCTCCTCTTACTCGGACAGTATGAACACTGAAGCTTTCTTT.

The chain uses TRBV6-6 and TRBJ1-2; 8 bases agree with TRBD1. This CDR3 contains 15 residues. Germline assignment: CDR1 MNHNY and CDR2 SVGAGI (reference sequence). Losses at the gene ends were 4 bases for V and 4 bases for J; bases not matched to a gene: 8. CDR3 residues: CASSLRQGPVYGYTF. CDR3 DNA: TGTGCCAGCAGTTTACGACAGGGGCCTGTCTATGGCTACACCTTC.

The V call is TRBV5-4, the J call TRBJ2-7, with no clear D. Trimming took 0 bases from V and 3 from J, leaving 1 base between them. Germline V gene lookup returns CDR1 SGHNT and CDR2 YYREEE (reference sequence). This CDR3 contains 11 residues. The DNA for the CDR3 is TGTGCCAGCAGCTTGGGCTACGAGCAGTACTTC. As protein: CASSLGYEQYF.

The rearrangement uses TRBV5-5 and TRBJ1-2; the D gene is possibly TRBD1 (5 bases). The CDR3 totals 18 residues. V dropped 0 bases and J dropped 8 bases, with 26 bases sitting between them. The germline V gene has CDR1 SGHKS and CDR2 YYEKEE (reference sequence). CDR3 sequence reads: CASSLAPGGDGSLGGYTF. The DNA of the CDR3 is TGTGCCAGCAGCTTGGCCCCGGGGGGGGACGGATCCCTCGGAGGCTACACCTTC.

This clone was observed a few times. This chain uses TRBV10-3 with TRBJ2-2; D might be TRBD1 (6 bases). The CDR3 is 13 residues long. Germline CDR1 is ENHRY and CDR2 is SYGVKD. The V and J ends lost 2 bases and 7 bases respectively, with 8 bases between them. This chain's CDR3 is CAISETGRGELFF. The CDR3 DNA follows: TGTGCCATCAGTGAGACAGGGCGCGGGGAGCTGTTTTTT.

The rearrangement links TRBV5-1 to TRBJ2-1, with 8 bases lining up with TRBD1. Per germline, CDR1 SGHRS and CDR2 YFSETQ. The CDR3 runs 15 residues. With V trimmed by 0 bases and J by 5 bases, 4 bases remained unmatched. CDR3 sequence reads: CASSLGTGHHNEQFF. CDR3 in DNA: TGCGCCAGCAGCTTGGGGACAGGGCACCACAATGAGCAGTTCTTC. The whole variable domain, remainder taken from reference TRBV5-1 and TRBJ2-1, is KAGVTQTPRYLIKTRGQQVTLSCSPISGHRSVSWYQQTPGQGLQFLFEYFSETQRNKGNFPGRFSGRQFSNSRSEMNVSTLELGDSALYLCASSLGTGHHNEQFFGPGTRLTVL.

The chain combines TRBV7-8 with TRBJ2-3; D might be TRBD2 (6 bases). Germline V gene sequence: CDR1 SGHVS, CDR2 FQNEAQ. CDR3 length equals 15 residues. V lost 3 bases, J lost 1 base, and 11 bases lay in between. The CDR3 bases are TGTGCCAGCAGCTTGGTGAGCGGGTGCACAGATACGCAGTATTTT. This codes for CASSLVSGCTDTQYF.

This chain links TRBV7-6 with TRBJ2-7, with 11 bases matching TRBD2. The CDR3 runs to 16 residues. Germline loops: CDR1 SGHVS, CDR2 FNYEAQ. Trimming cost V 5 bases and J 5 bases; bases outside gene matches: 11. Written as DNA, the CDR3 is TGTGCCAGCAGCGAGATAGCGGGAGGGGGAGGCGACGAGCAGTACTTC. As protein: CASSEIAGGGGDEQYF.

The V and J genes are TRBV5-1 and TRBJ2-1; D uncertain. Per germline, CDR1 SGHRS and CDR2 YFSETQ. The CDR3 runs to 13 residues. V lost 2 bases and J 3 bases, leaving 6 bases between the germline ends. The CDR3 bases are TGCGCCAGCAGCTTCGGAGTCTACAATGAGCAGTTCTTC. This encodes CASSFGVYNEQFF. The complete variable domain, with remaining parts taken from reference TRBV5-1 and TRBJ2-1, reads KAGVTQTPRYLIKTRGQQVTLSCSPISGHRSVSWYQQTPGQGLQFLFEYFSETQRNKGNFPGRFSGRQFSNSRSEMNVSTLELGDSALYLCASSFGVYNEQFFGPGTRLTVL.

The V gene is TRBV27, the J gene TRBJ2-1, with 10 nucleotides matching TRBD2. CDR1 is MNHEY, CDR2 SMNVEV, per germline (reference sequence). The CDR3 loop spans 16 amino acids. The V segment lost 1 base and the J segment 2 bases; nucleotides outside the gene matches: 2. CDR3 nucleotide sequence: TGTGCCAGCAGTTTATATCTAGCGGGGGCCTACAATGAGCAGTTCTTC. Protein: CASSLYLAGAYNEQFF.

The chain uses TRBV5-1 and TRBJ2-1; TRBD1 agrees at 8 bases. Germline trimming cut 4 bases from V and 8 bases from J; bases unmatched to any gene: 14. This CDR3 region has 16 residues. The germline V gene encodes CDR1 SGHRS and CDR2 YFSETQ. The chain's CDR3 is CASSPPVQGALDEQFF. The DNA of the CDR3 is TGCGCCAGCAGCCCCCCCGTGCAGGGGGCCTTAGATGAGCAGTTCTTC.

The CDR3 DNA reads as TGTGCCAGCAGTCCAGTCGGGCAGCAGCCCCAGCATTTT. It is translated as CASSPVGQQPQHF. V and J are TRBV6-6 and TRBJ1-5; D ambiguous. Germline-derived CDR1 and CDR2 are MNHNY and SVGAGI (reference sequence). Trimming pared 5 bases from V and 7 bases from J, leaving 12 bases between. There are 13 residues in the CDR3.

The chain carries TRBV7-9 and TRBJ2-2; D remains ambiguous. The CDR3 is 15 residues long. Looked up from germline, CDR1 is SEHNR and CDR2 is FQNEAQ (reference sequence). V gave up 4 bases and J gave up 0 bases, with 9 bases separating them. CDR3 sequence (DNA): TGTGCCAGCAGCTCCCAGGATACGAACACCGGGGAGCTGTTTTTT. It yields the protein CASSSQDTNTGELFF.

This clone came up once. The chain uses TRBV7-4 and TRBJ2-1; 10 nucleotides match TRBD2. Per germline, CDR1 SGHVT and CDR2 SQSDAQ. Trimming removed 2 bases from V and 3 bases from J; junction bases left unmatched: 4. This CDR3 comprises 16 residues. In nucleotides, the CDR3 is TGTGCCAGCAGCTTACCCTCTAGCGGGAGCTACAATGAGCAGTTCTTC. Translated: CASSLPSSGSYNEQFF.

The chain combines TRBV7-6 with TRBJ1-4; tentative D call: TRBD1 (5 bases). The CDR3 is 15 amino acids. Trimming took off 5 bases at V and 7 bases at J, with 17 bases between the two ends. CDR1 is SGHVS, CDR2 FNYEAQ, per germline. As DNA, the CDR3 is TGTGCCAGCAGCCTAGGCGGGACGATGGGTGAAAAACTGTTTTTT. It yields the protein CASSLGGTMGEKLFF.

This chain uses TRBV6-5 with TRBJ2-3; D not resolved. CDR1 MNHEY and CDR2 SVGAGI come from the germline V gene. Trimming took off 6 bases at V and 2 bases at J, with 6 bases between the two ends. This CDR3 spans 12 amino acids. The CDR3 sequence is CASRADTDTQYF. In DNA form, the CDR3 reads TGTGCCAGCAGGGCAGACACAGATACGCAGTATTTT.

This sequence joins TRBV28 and TRBJ2-7; tentatively, D is TRBD2 (5 bases). CDR1 is MDHEN and CDR2 is SYDVKM in the germline V gene. There are 14 residues in the CDR3. V was shortened by 5 bases and J by 7 bases, with 18 bases between the two germline ends. The CDR3 DNA sequence: TGTGCCAGCAGTCCCCCGGCCGTTCCGGGAGAGCAGTACTTC. This sequence encodes CASSPPAVPGEQYF.

This clone is a singleton in its sample. The J gene is TRBJ2-6, the V gene TRBV4-1; a weak D match, TRBD2 (5 bases). CDR1 is MGHRA, CDR2 YSYEKL, per germline. V dropped 0 bases and J dropped 0 bases, with 15 bases sitting between them. The CDR3 is 19 amino acids. CDR3 DNA: TGCGCCAGCAGCCAAGAACCCACAGCGGCCAGCTCTGGGGCCAACGTCCTGACTTTC. It translates to CASSQEPTAASSGANVLTF.

The chain links TRBV4-1 to TRBJ2-5; 7 nucleotides match TRBD1. V dropped 5 bases and J dropped 2; count of bases not matched to a gene: 11. This CDR3 has 16 residues. CDR1 MGHRA and CDR2 YSYEKL come from the germline V gene. CDR3 nucleotide sequence: TGCGCCAGCAGCTTAACAGGGGATTTATGGCAAGAGACCCAGTACTTC. Residues: CASSLTGDLWQETQYF.

The rearrangement uses TRBV19 and TRBJ1-3, with a weak D call TRBD1 (5 bases). Per germline, CDR1 LNHDA and CDR2 SQIVND (reference sequence). CDR3 length: 15 amino acids. The V and J ends lost 8 bases and 0 bases respectively, with 14 bases between them. CDR3 DNA: TGTGCCAGTTCGGGGCAGATCTCCTCTGGAAACACCATATATTTT. Encoded protein: CASSGQISSGNTIYF.

The V call is TRBV9, the J call TRBJ2-7; 12 positions agree with TRBD2. V shed 3 bases, J shed 0 bases, and the junction held 7 bases outside the gene matches. Germline V gene sequence: CDR1 SGDLS, CDR2 YYNGEE. The length of the CDR3 is 17 residues. This chain's CDR3 is CASSAQRTSGNSYEQYF. The CDR3, as DNA: TGTGCCAGCAGCGCCCAGAGGACTAGCGGGAACTCCTACGAGCAGTACTTC. The full variable domain, in which reference TRBV9 and TRBJ2-7 provide the parts outside the CDR3, is DSGVTQTPKHLITATGQRVTLRCSPRSGDLSVYWYQQSLDQGLQFLIQYYNGEERAKGNILERFSAQQFPDLHSELNLSSLELGDSALYFCASSAQRTSGNSYEQYFGPGTRLTVT.

The chain links TRBV5-1 to TRBJ2-7; D remains ambiguous. The V gene's germline CDR1 is SGHRS and CDR2 YFSETQ. V lost 8 bases and J 7 bases, leaving 7 bases between the germline ends. The CDR3 consists of 9 residues. CDR3 loop: CARATEQYF. Written as DNA, the CDR3 is TGCGCCAGGGCAACAGAGCAGTACTTC.

The genes are TRBV28 and TRBJ1-5; unclear D gene. The CDR3 covers 11 residues. The germline V gene has CDR1 MDHEN and CDR2 SYDVKM. Trimming left V 4 bases short and J 6 bases short, with 4 bases between. The CDR3, as DNA: TGTGCCAGCAGTTCCATTCAGCCCCAGCATTTT. Its translation is CASSSIQPQHF.

The V and J genes are TRBV15 and TRBJ2-7, with D perhaps matching TRBD2 (6 bases). The CDR3 length is 15 residues. V lost 1 base to trimming and J lost 2 bases, with 12 bases between them. Germline CDR1 LNHNV, CDR2 YYDKDF (reference sequence). The CDR3 loop reads CATSRVRRAPYEQYF. CDR3 nucleotides: TGTGCCACCAGCAGAGTTCGGAGGGCCCCCTACGAGCAGTACTTC.

This clone was seen once. The chain couples TRBV7-2 to TRBJ2-1; TRBD2 matches at 9 bases. The ends lost 6 bases at V and 0 bases at J; junction bases unmatched: 6. The length of the CDR3 is 16 residues. Germline V lookup: CDR1 SGHTA, CDR2 FQGNSA. The CDR3 is CASRFLAGSSYNEQFF. The CDR3 coding sequence is TGTGCCAGCAGGTTCCTAGCGGGGAGCTCCTACAATGAGCAGTTCTTC. The full variable domain, its missing parts supplied by reference TRBV7-2 and TRBJ2-1, is GAGVSQSPSNKVTEKGKDVELRCDPISGHTALYWYRQSLGQGLEFLIYFQGNSAPDKSGLPSDRFSAERTGGSVSTLTIQRTQQEDSAVYLCASRFLAGSSYNEQFFGPGTRLTVL.

The rearrangement uses TRBV27 and TRBJ1-4, with TRBD1 as a possible D gene (5 bases). CDR3 length: 14 amino acids. Trimming removed 5 bases from V and 8 bases from J, with 15 bases in between. The V gene's germline CDR1 is MNHEY and CDR2 SMNVEV (reference sequence). The DNA for the CDR3 is TGTGCCAGCAGTACCAGGGTATCCGGCGAAAAACTGTTTTTT. This codes for CASSTRVSGEKLFF.

The chain employs TRBV6-1 and TRBJ2-6, with a weak D call TRBD2 (6 bases). Germline-derived CDR1 and CDR2 are MNHNS and SASEGT. V lost 3 bases and J 4 bases, leaving 7 bases between the germline ends. There are 14 residues in the CDR3. The CDR3 nucleotides are TGTGCCAGCAGTGAGGCGGGGGGGGCCAACGTCCTGACTTTC. Its translation is CASSEAGGANVLTF.

The chain carries TRBV29-1 and TRBJ2-3, with 7 bases lining up with TRBD2. CDR1 is SQVTM, CDR2 ANQGSEA, per germline. The length of the CDR3 is 15 residues. Trimming at V came to 1 base and at J to 7 bases, leaving 11 bases not matched to a gene. The CDR3 nucleotides are TGCAGCGTTGAAGCAGGAGCGGGGCACAAATATACGCAGTATTTT. Amino acids: CSVEAGAGHKYTQYF.

The rearrangement uses TRBV5-1 and TRBJ2-7; TRBD1 agrees at 8 bases. CDR1 and CDR2 (germline): SGHRS, YFSETQ. This CDR3 has 15 amino acids. With 1 base clipped from V and 0 bases from J, the junction kept 3 bases outside the gene matches. The CDR3 nucleotides are TGCGCCAGCAGCTTGTACGGACAGGGCTCCTACGAGCAGTACTTC. This gives the protein CASSLYGQGSYEQYF. The full variable domain, its missing parts supplied by reference TRBV5-1 and TRBJ2-7, is KAGVTQTPRYLIKTRGQQVTLSCSPISGHRSVSWYQQTPGQGLQFLFEYFSETQRNKGNFPGRFSGRQFSNSRSEMNVSTLELGDSALYLCASSLYGQGSYEQYFGPGTRLTVT.

The chain links TRBV5-1 to TRBJ2-3, with D maybe TRBD2 (5 bases). CDR1 SGHRS and CDR2 YFSETQ come from the germline V gene. With 0 bases removed from V and 2 bases from J, the gap between germline ends came to 16 bases. The CDR3 spans 17 residues. For the CDR3, the DNA is TGCGCCAGCAGCTTGGCAGTGAGGACTGCCTTCACAGATACGCAGTATTTT. It specifies CASSLAVRTAFTDTQYF.

The J gene is TRBJ2-1, the V gene TRBV19; D uncertain. CDR3 length equals 15 residues. Looked up from germline, CDR1 is LNHDA and CDR2 is SQIVND (reference sequence). Trimming took off 4 bases at V and 0 bases at J, with 10 bases between the two ends. The CDR3 loop reads CASSTDRSSYNEQFF. The DNA of the CDR3 is TGTGCCAGTAGTACTGACCGGAGCTCCTACAATGAGCAGTTCTTC.

This chain joins TRBV6-1 and TRBJ2-7; no definite D call. The CDR3 length is 15 residues. Deletions cut 1 base from V and 0 bases from J, with 10 bases between. Germline-derived CDR1 and CDR2 are MNHNS and SASEGT. The CDR3 coding sequence is TGTGCCAGCAGTGAAGGTGCAGGCTACTCCTACGAGCAGTACTTC. It is translated as CASSEGAGYSYEQYF.